This TCR beta chain came from a study of blood T cell repertoires in COVID-19 (dated by TCRdb to 2019 to 2021). Describing the broader study: Samples covering the acute and convalescent phases of COVID-19 were provided by collaborators in the United States, Italy and Spain. The material from the prospective study consisted of cDNA or gDNA derived from T cells, B-cell-depleted T cells, or PBMCs. The dataset comprised deeply sampled blood TCRbeta repertoires from subjects exposed to, actively infected with, or recovered from COVID-19. The repertoires were made available in a free public database intended to serve as a resource for research on the immune response to SARS-CoV-2. The samples were drawn from the first 160 participants of the ongoing ImmuneRACE study and from 1,254 subjects provided by 6 global collaborators. The sample metadata nearly always contained a de-identified subject ID, COVID-19 status, age in years and sex. Where HLA class I and class II types were available, the types were taken from metadata supplied by the sample provider, not from assay-based typing. The paper as a whole reports these results and caveats: The amount of clinical and demographic metadata varied by source and participant and was provided uncurated.

The immunoSEQ Assay, a bias-controlled multiplex PCR, was used to amplify TCRbeta CDR3 regions from genomic DNA. The paper's data handling went like this. The number of nucleated cells in each sample was estimated from the amplification of reference gene primers within the assay. To quantify the absolute abundance of each unique TCRbeta CDR3 rearrangement, sequence reads were collapsed and filtered. For each sample, productive Simpson clonality was calculated as the square root of Simpson's diversity index across productive rearrangements. Not all clones reach the TCRdb copy of this immuneACCESS table, which keeps in-frame sequences only. Checked studies attribute under half of the gap to unresolved V genes and leave the rest unexplained. From that table come the V and J calls and clone size; the DNA was used to work out D and trimming. The sample yields roughly 150,000 clones; 80% were counted once. Roughly 0.58% of the sample goes to the ten largest clones.

Points on this clone: Its antigen is not yet known. Base qualities are not recorded, but no much larger clone differs from it by a single base.

Collaborating institutions collected whole blood in K2EDTA tubes following their own protocols. Collaborator samples were shipped for TCRbeta analysis as frozen whole blood, isolated PBMCs, or DNA extracted from either sample type. The CDR3 starts with the cysteine, ends with the phenylalanine, and has 17 residues. CDR3 DNA only is kept here, 51 bases in frame from base 1. For CDR1 and CDR2, the germline V gene lists LGHNT and FRNRAP. Trimming leaves V shorter by 0 bases and J shorter by 5 bases, with the junction holding 8 bases beyond the gene matches. The chain uses TRBV12-5 and TRBJ1-1, with 11 bases matching TRBD1. Sequences were obtained from peripheral blood. The clonotype was recovered from a man between 60 and 70 years old with acute or convalescent COVID-19. At the DNA level, the sequence is TGTGCTAGTGGTTTGGTTGATGGACAGGGGGCATGGACTGAAGCTTTCTTT. It specifies CASGLVDGQGAWTEAFF.